These T cell receptor beta chains were read from a single sample in a study of blood T cell repertoires in COVID-19. Repertoires were generated with immunoSEQ multiplex PCR, while TCRdb's copy carries only in-frame clones and drops some. The table lists approximately 100,000 clones, around 83% of them singletons. The sample was peripheral blood. These receptors were taken from a woman older than 75 with active or convalescent COVID-19. Each CDR3 is given with its conserved first and last residue. The order of the fields is J gene, V gene, D gene, clone size, CDR3 DNA, CDR3 protein. A D gene is named only where the DNA matches it firmly. Size tells how often a clone was seen (once, few, many) or the class of an expanded clone, and some rows leave it out.

>TRBJ2-2|TRBV7-2|-|-
TGTGCCAGCAGCTCCGTCACAGCGAACACCGGGGAGCTGTTTTTT
CASSSVTANTGELFF
>TRBJ2-5|TRBV15|-|-
TGTGCCACCAGCAGAGATGCGGAGACCCAGTACTTC
CATSRDAETQYF
>TRBJ2-5|TRBV25-1|-|-
TGTGCCAGCAGTGAATCGGCGGGGATGATAGGAGAGACCCAGTACTTC
CASSESAGMIGETQYF
>TRBJ2-7|TRBV30|TRBD2|few
TGTGCCTGGAGCAACCCGTCCACCACTAGCGGGAGGCCCTACGAGCAGTACTTC
CAWSNPSTTSGRPYEQYF
>TRBJ2-7|TRBV6-5|TRBD2|-
TGTGCCAGCAGATATCAGCGGGAGCCTTCCTACGAGCAGTACTTC
CASRYQREPSYEQYF
>TRBJ2-1|TRBV20-1|TRBD2|-
TGCAGTGCTAGTGGCCAGCGGGAGACCTACAATGAGCAGTTCTTC
CSASGQRETYNEQFF
>TRBJ1-1|TRBV28|-|-
TGTGCCAGCAGTTTCACCCCAGGGAACACTGAAGCTTTCTTT
CASSFTPGNTEAFF
>TRBJ1-5|TRBV7-2|-|-
TGTGCCAGCAGCTCTACGGGACATTTGTATAGCAATCAGCCCCAGCATTTT
CASSSTGHLYSNQPQHF
>TRBJ1-1|TRBV24-1|TRBD1|-
TGTGCCCCCGTTGAACCGGGACAGGGAAGGCCTGAAGCTTTCTTT
CAPVEPGQGRPEAFF
>TRBJ1-3|TRBV7-9|-|-
TGTGCCAGCAGCCCCTCGGGGGTTGGAAACACCATATATTTT
CASSPSGVGNTIYF
>TRBJ2-7|TRBV21-1|-|-
TGTGCCAGCTCTTCTCTGGGGCGAGTCTACGAGCAGTACTTC
CASSSLGRVYEQYF
>TRBJ1-6|TRBV18|TRBD1|-
TGTGCCAGCTCAGGGACAGCAAATTCACCCCTCCACTTT
CASSGTANSPLHF
>TRBJ1-3|TRBV5-1|-|-
TGCGCCAGCACCCTTAGCGGGATTGGCTCTGGAAACACCATATATTTT
CASTLSGIGSGNTIYF
>TRBJ2-7|TRBV6-6|TRBD2|-
TGTGCCAGCAGAGCAAGCGGGAGTTGGTACGAGCAGTACTTC
CASRASGSWYEQYF
>TRBJ2-7|TRBV9|-|-
TGTGCCAGCAGCGTATGGAGGAGGCCCATGAACGAGCAGTACTTC
CASSVWRRPMNEQYF
>TRBJ1-2|TRBV9|-|once
TGTGCCAGCAGCGTAGGCAGGGAGGCTCGGTATGGCTACACCTTC
CASSVGREARYGYTF
>TRBJ1-5|TRBV7-8|-|once
TGTGCCAGCAGCTTAGGGACAGTCAATCAGCCCCAGCATTTT
CASSLGTVNQPQHF
>TRBJ1-1|TRBV13|-|few
TGTGCCAGCAGCTTAGGGGCCGGGGGAGGCACTGAAGCTTTCTTT
CASSLGAGGGTEAFF
>TRBJ1-6|TRBV25-1|TRBD1|-
TGTGCCAGCAGGACACACGGACAGGGCAATTCACCCCTCCACTTT
CASRTHGQGNSPLHF
>TRBJ2-5|TRBV27|TRBD2|few
TGTGCCAGCAGTCCCCGGGGCGGGAGGGCAGAGACCCAGTACTTC
CASSPRGGRAETQYF
>TRBJ2-3|TRBV6-2/TRBV6-3|-|once
TGTGCCAGCAGTTACCCCCTTCCTGGCATAGATACGCAGTATTTT
CASSYPLPGIDTQYF
>TRBJ2-3|TRBV19|TRBD2|-
TGTGCCAGTAGTATTAGCGGAGCGGGAAGGGTAGATACGCAGTATTTT
CASSISGAGRVDTQYF
>TRBJ1-1|TRBV5-8|-|-
TGTGCCAGCAGCTTGGTTCCAGGGATGAACACTGAAGCTTTCTTT
CASSLVPGMNTEAFF
>TRBJ1-1|TRBV12-3/TRBV12-4|-|once
TGTGCCAGCAGTTTGGGGGGATTAACTGAAGCTTTCTTT
CASSLGGLTEAFF
>TRBJ1-1|TRBV18|TRBD1|-
TGTGCCAGCTCACCGCGGGACAGGGGGAACACTGAAGCTTTCTTT
CASSPRDRGNTEAFF
>TRBJ1-6|TRBV27|TRBD1|-
TGTGCCAGCAGGATGCCGGGACAGACTAATTCTCCCCTCCACTTT
CASRMPGQTNSPLHF
>TRBJ2-7|TRBV3-1/TRBV3-2|-|-
TGTGCCAGCAGCCAAGCAAAGGGACCAGGGGACGAGCAGTACTTC
CASSQAKGPGDEQYF
>TRBJ2-7|TRBV2|-|-
TGTGCCAGCAACCAAGGGGCCTACGAGCAGTACTTC
CASNQGAYEQYF
>TRBJ1-2|TRBV25-1|-|-
TGTGCCAGCAGTGCGCACAGGTATGGCTACACCTTC
CASSAHRYGYTF
>TRBJ1-5|TRBV5-5|TRBD1|once
TGTGCCAGCAGCTTGGTTGGACAGGCCGGTCCCCAGCATTTT
CASSLVGQAGPQHF
>TRBJ2-7|TRBV28|TRBD1|-
TGTGCCAGCAGTGTAGTCTCCGGGACAGGGGCTCCCTACGAGCAGTACTTC
CASSVVSGTGAPYEQYF